Listed below are T cell receptor beta chains from one sample, sequenced in a study of blood T cell repertoires in COVID-19. Using immunoSEQ multiplex PCR, the repertoire was profiled, and TCRdb retains in-frame clones only, with some absent. The sample carries about 100,000 clones, roughly 88% recorded once. The sequencing input was peripheral blood. These receptors were collected from a woman between 55 and 75 years old with acute or convalescent COVID-19. Both conserved end residues are part of each CDR3. A D gene is named only where the DNA matches it firmly. The size entry is marked missing in some rows and otherwise reads once, few, many or a size class.

abundance | len | j_gene | v_gene | d_gene | CDR3nt | CDR3aa
NA | 17 | TRBJ2-1 | TRBV9 | TRBD2 | TGTGCCAGCAGCTTCCGGACTAGCGGAGGCTCCTACAATGAGCAGTTCTTC | CASSFRTSGGSYNEQFF
NA | 19 | TRBJ2-1 | TRBV7-2 | TRBD2 | TGTGCCAGCAGCTTAGGTTACGGGGGGACTAGCGGAGCCTACAATGAGCAGTTCTTC | CASSLGYGGTSGAYNEQFF
NA | 15 | TRBJ1-4 | TRBV28 | TRBD1 | TGTGCCAGCAGTTTAAGACTAGGACAGGGCGAAAAACTGTTTTTT | CASSLRLGQGEKLFF
NA | 14 | TRBJ1-5 | TRBV19 | TRBD1 | TGTGCCAGCTCCGGGACAGGGCGAAATCAGCCCCAGCATTTT | CASSGTGRNQPQHF
few | 13 | TRBJ2-2 | TRBV11-1 | NA | TGTGCCAGCAGCTTATCGTTAAACGGGGAGCTGTTTTTT | CASSLSLNGELFF
NA | 14 | TRBJ1-2 | TRBV27 | NA | TGTGCCAGCAGTTTAGCCAGGGATAAGGACGGCTACACCTTC | CASSLARDKDGYTF
NA | 15 | TRBJ2-7 | TRBV10-3 | NA | TGTGCCATCAGTGATTTGTCAGGGTTTATTGGCGAGCAGTACTTC | CAISDLSGFIGEQYF
NA | 17 | TRBJ1-2 | TRBV15 | TRBD1 | TGTGCCACCAGCAGAGATCCTAACCAGGGGGCGAGCTATGGCTACACCTTC | CATSRDPNQGASYGYTF
once | 15 | TRBJ2-4 | TRBV6-2/TRBV6-3 | TRBD2 | TGTGCCAGCAGTACGGGACTAGCGGGACTAAACATTCAGTACTTC | CASSTGLAGLNIQYF
NA | 14 | TRBJ1-4 | TRBV7-9 | TRBD1 | TGTGCCAGCACAGGACAGGGAGTCTTTGAAAAACTGTTTTTT | CASTGQGVFEKLFF
NA | 15 | TRBJ1-2 | TRBV28 | NA | TGTGCCAGTGACAGGTCTTACTCCGGCGGCTATGGCTACACCTTC | CASDRSYSGGYGYTF
NA | 14 | TRBJ1-6 | TRBV9 | NA | TGTGCCAGCAGCCTTCGGGGAGGGAATTCACCCCTCCACTTT | CASSLRGGNSPLHF
NA | 16 | TRBJ2-3 | TRBV27 | NA | TGTGCCAGCAGTTTATCTGGAGGGGGCGCAAGGGATACGCAGTATTTT | CASSLSGGGARDTQYF
NA | 17 | TRBJ2-5 | TRBV7-6 | TRBD2 | TGTGCCAGCAGCTTGGGACTAGCGGGAGGTGGAACAGAGACCCAGTACTTC | CASSLGLAGGGTETQYF
NA | 15 | TRBJ1-4 | TRBV9 | NA | TGTGCCAGCAGCGTAGCGGGGCGGGGCAGTGAAAAACTGTTTTTT | CASSVAGRGSEKLFF
NA | 17 | TRBJ2-2 | TRBV5-5 | TRBD2 | TGTGCCAGCAGCGGGACTAGCGGGAGGGCCAGCACCGGGGAGCTGTTTTTT | CASSGTSGRASTGELFF
NA | 14 | TRBJ1-1 | TRBV7-9 | NA | TGTGCCAGCAGCTTACAGGGTATGAACACTGAAGCTTTCTTT | CASSLQGMNTEAFF
NA | 11 | TRBJ2-1 | TRBV19 | NA | TGTGCCAGTAGTATACTCAATGAGCAGTTCTTC | CASSILNEQFF
NA | 14 | TRBJ2-1 | TRBV10-2 | NA | TGCGCCAGCAGTGTACTAAGCAGCGCCAATGAGCAGTTCTTC | CASSVLSSANEQFF
NA | 11 | TRBJ2-7 | TRBV30 | NA | TGTGCCTACAGAGTCTCCTACGAGCAGTACTTC | CAYRVSYEQYF
NA | 15 | TRBJ1-3 | TRBV7-9 | NA | TGTGCCAGCAGCGCCACAGGGACGGAGGGAAACACCATATATTTT | CASSATGTEGNTIYF
NA | 16 | TRBJ1-5 | TRBV5-1 | NA | TGCGCCAGCAGCTTGGGCTTGGAGCCAAGCAATCAGCCCCAGCATTTT | CASSLGLEPSNQPQHF
NA | 14 | TRBJ1-5 | TRBV28 | NA | TGTGCCAGCAGTTTCTCGGGTAGGAATCAGCCCCAGCATTTT | CASSFSGRNQPQHF
NA | 15 | TRBJ2-1 | TRBV5-5 | NA | TGTGCCAGCAGCTTGGGGCAGCGCTCCTACAATGAGCAGTTCTTC | CASSLGQRSYNEQFF
NA | 15 | TRBJ1-1 | TRBV11-2 | NA | TGTGCCAGCAGCCGCCAAGGGGGGGCCAATACTGAAGCTTTCTTT | CASSRQGGANTEAFF
NA | 15 | TRBJ1-2 | TRBV4-1 | NA | TGCGCCAGCAGCCAAGACCAGGAGGTTAACTATGGCTACACCTTC | CASSQDQEVNYGYTF
NA | 14 | TRBJ1-4 | TRBV5-5 | NA | TGTGCCAGCAGCTTGGCCGGTGGTGGTGAAAAACTGTTTTTT | CASSLAGGGEKLFF
NA | 18 | TRBJ2-2 | TRBV7-2 | NA | TGTGCCAGCAGCTCAAGTAGAGGGAGAGGACCTAACACCGGGGAGCTGTTTTTT | CASSSSRGRGPNTGELFF
few | 9 | TRBJ1-2 | TRBV29-1 | NA | TGCAGCGTGTCGGAGGGCTACACCTTC | CSVSEGYTF
NA | 16 | TRBJ2-2 | TRBV10-2 | TRBD1 | TGCGCCAGCAGTGAGCTCAGGGGGCTTAACACCGGGGAGCTGTTTTTT | CASSELRGLNTGELFF
NA | 16 | TRBJ1-4 | TRBV4-2 | NA | TGTGCCAGCAGCCAAGACACCGGGACATTATCCGAAAAACTGTTTTTT | CASSQDTGTLSEKLFF
NA | 12 | TRBJ2-7 | TRBV28 | NA | TGTGCCAGCAGTTCCCAGGACAGTTTCGGTTACTTC | CASSSQDSFGYF
NA | 14 | TRBJ1-1 | TRBV6-2/TRBV6-3 | NA | TGTGCCAGCAGATACCGAGGGACTGTCACTGAAGCTTTCTTT | CASRYRGTVTEAFF
NA | 13 | TRBJ1-2 | TRBV3-1/TRBV3-2 | TRBD1 | TGTGCCAGCAGCGCCTCGACAGGGTTCGGCTACACCTTC | CASSASTGFGYTF
NA | 17 | TRBJ2-3 | TRBV5-4 | TRBD2 | TGTGCCAGCAGCTTGGGCAGTCTAGCGGGAGGTGTAGATACGCAGTATTTT | CASSLGSLAGGVDTQYF
NA | 15 | TRBJ2-7 | TRBV29-1 | NA | TGCAGCGTTCAACCGGGCCAGGGGGGAGACTACGAGCAGTACTTC | CSVQPGQGGDYEQYF
NA | 15 | TRBJ2-1 | TRBV5-1 | TRBD2 | TGCGCCAGCAGCACCGGGACTAGCGGTTACAATGAGCAGTTCTTC | CASSTGTSGYNEQFF
NA | 16 | TRBJ2-3 | TRBV5-1 | TRBD2 | TGCGCCAGCAGCTTGGACGTAGCGGGGAACACAGATACGCAGTATTTT | CASSLDVAGNTDTQYF
once | 17 | TRBJ2-3 | TRBV19 | TRBD2 | TGTGCCAGTAGTATAACCCCACTAGCGGGGTCGAAGGGTACGCAGTATTTT | CASSITPLAGSKGTQYF
few | 14 | TRBJ2-7 | TRBV18 | NA | TGTGCCAGCTCACCACGGAGCAGCTCCTACGAGCAGTACTTC | CASSPRSSSYEQYF
NA | 13 | TRBJ1-5 | TRBV3-1/TRBV3-2 | NA | TGTGCCAGCAGCTCTGACGGGTATCAGCCCCAGCATTTT | CASSSDGYQPQHF
NA | 12 | TRBJ2-1 | TRBV29-1 | NA | TGCAGCGTTGACCTCTCCTACAATGAGCAGTTCTTC | CSVDLSYNEQFF
NA | 13 | TRBJ1-5 | TRBV19 | TRBD1 | TGTGCCAGTAGCCGACAGGGGGCTCAGCCCCAGCATTTT | CASSRQGAQPQHF
NA | 14 | TRBJ1-1 | TRBV3-1/TRBV3-2 | NA | TGTGCCAGCAGCCCGGGACTTTCGAACACTGAAGCTTTCTTT | CASSPGLSNTEAFF